The 3 T cell receptor beta chains below all came from one sample that was sequenced in a study of cytomegalovirus exposure and HLA in healthy donors. PCR used 60 Vbeta primers and 13 Jbeta primers. The assay was immunoSEQ multiplex PCR, and TCRdb's table has in-frame clones only and misses some. This sample has 110,000 or so clones, with over 65% found just once. Input material: PBMCs. Source of these receptors: a woman aged 45-65 years in good health and CMV-seropositive.

V gene TRBV7-2 combines with J gene TRBJ2-7; unclear D gene. The CDR3 covers 14 residues. V was shortened by 1 base and J by 3 bases, with 10 bases between the two germline ends. CDR1 and CDR2 from the germline V gene are SGHTA and FQGNSA. The CDR3 is CASSLGLGLYEQYF. Here the CDR3 DNA reads TGTGCCAGCAGCTTAGGGCTTGGGCTCTACGAGCAGTACTTC.

The V call is TRBV18, the J call TRBJ2-1, with a tentative D call TRBD2 (6 bases). Trimming left V 2 bases short and J 7 bases short, with 12 bases between. This CDR3 contains 14 residues. Germline CDR1 is KGHSH and CDR2 is LQKENI. In nucleotides, the CDR3 is TGTGCCAGCTCACCAGGGACGGAGGGGAATGAGCAGTTCTTC. It is translated as CASSPGTEGNEQFF.

The CDR3 region has the DNA TGTGCCAGCGCCCAGACAGGAGGCTACGAGCAGTACTTC. It encodes CASAQTGGYEQYF. This rearrangement joins TRBV5-5 to TRBJ2-7, with D tentatively TRBD1 (6 bases). The CDR3 spans 13 residues. V was trimmed by 7 bases and J by 3 bases, leaving 14 bases between them. Germline V lookup: CDR1 SGHKS, CDR2 YYEKEE (reference sequence).